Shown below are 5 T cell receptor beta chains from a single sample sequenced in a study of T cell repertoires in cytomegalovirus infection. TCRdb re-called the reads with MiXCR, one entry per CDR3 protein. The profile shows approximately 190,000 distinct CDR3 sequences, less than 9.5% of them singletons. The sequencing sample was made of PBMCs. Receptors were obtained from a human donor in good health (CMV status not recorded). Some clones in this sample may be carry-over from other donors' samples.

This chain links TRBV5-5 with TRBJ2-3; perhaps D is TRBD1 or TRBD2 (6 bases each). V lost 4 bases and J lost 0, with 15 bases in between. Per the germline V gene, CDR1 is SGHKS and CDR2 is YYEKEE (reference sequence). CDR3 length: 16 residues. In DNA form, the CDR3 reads TGTGCCAGCAGCATAGTGGAGGGGGGTAGCACAGATACGCAGTATTTT. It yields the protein CASSIVEGGSTDTQYF.

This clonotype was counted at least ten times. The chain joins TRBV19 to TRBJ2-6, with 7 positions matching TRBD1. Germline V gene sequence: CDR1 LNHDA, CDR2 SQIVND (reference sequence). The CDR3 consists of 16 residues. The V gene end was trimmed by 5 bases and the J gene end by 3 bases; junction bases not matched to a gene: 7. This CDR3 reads CASSLRQGSGANVLTF. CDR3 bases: TGTGCCAGTAGTCTAAGACAGGGAAGTGGGGCCAACGTCCTGACTTTC.

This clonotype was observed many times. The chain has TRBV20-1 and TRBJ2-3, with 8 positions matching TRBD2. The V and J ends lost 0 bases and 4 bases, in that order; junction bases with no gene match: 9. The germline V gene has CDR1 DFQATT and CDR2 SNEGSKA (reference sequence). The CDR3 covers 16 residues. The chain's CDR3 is CSARDLREGLADTQYF. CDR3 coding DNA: TGCAGTGCTAGAGATCTACGGGAGGGCCTGGCAGATACGCAGTATTTT.

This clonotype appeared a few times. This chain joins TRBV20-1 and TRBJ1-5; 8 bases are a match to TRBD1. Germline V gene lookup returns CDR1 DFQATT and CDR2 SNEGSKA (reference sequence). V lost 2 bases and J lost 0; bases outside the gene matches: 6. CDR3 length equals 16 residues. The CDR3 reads CSARNQDRASNQPQHF. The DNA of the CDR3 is TGCAGTGCTAGAAATCAGGACAGGGCTAGCAATCAGCCCCAGCATTTT.

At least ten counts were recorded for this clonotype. As DNA, the CDR3 is TGTGCCAGCAGAACCCCGGGAGAGACCCAGTACTTC. Protein sequence: CASRTPGETQYF. The J gene is TRBJ2-5, the V gene TRBV12-3 or TRBV12-4; D is unclear. This CDR3 has 12 amino acids. Trimming removed 6 bases from V and 4 bases from J, with 9 bases in between.